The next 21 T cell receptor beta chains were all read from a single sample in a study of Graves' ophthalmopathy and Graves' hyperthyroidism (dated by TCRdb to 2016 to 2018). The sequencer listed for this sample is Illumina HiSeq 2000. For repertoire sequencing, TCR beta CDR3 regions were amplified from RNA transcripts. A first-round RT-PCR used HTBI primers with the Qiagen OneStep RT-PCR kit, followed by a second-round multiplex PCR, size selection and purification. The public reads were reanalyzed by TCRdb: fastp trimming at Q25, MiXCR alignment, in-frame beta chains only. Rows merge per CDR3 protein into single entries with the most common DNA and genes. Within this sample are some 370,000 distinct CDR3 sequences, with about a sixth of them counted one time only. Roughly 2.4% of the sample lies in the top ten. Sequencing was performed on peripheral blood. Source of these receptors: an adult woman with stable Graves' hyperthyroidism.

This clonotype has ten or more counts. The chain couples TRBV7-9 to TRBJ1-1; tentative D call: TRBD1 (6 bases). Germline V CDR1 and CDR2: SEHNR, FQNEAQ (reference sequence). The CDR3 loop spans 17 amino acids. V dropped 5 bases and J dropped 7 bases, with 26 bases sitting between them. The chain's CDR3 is CASSLRPPGTLVGEAFF. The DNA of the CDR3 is TGTGCCAGCAGCCTCAGACCGCCCGGGACATTGGTAGGTGAAGCTTTCTTT.

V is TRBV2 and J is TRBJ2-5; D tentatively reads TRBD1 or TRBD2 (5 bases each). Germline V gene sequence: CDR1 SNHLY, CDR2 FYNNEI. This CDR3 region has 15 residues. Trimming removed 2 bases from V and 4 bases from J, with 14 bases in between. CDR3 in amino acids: CASSESNQGVETQYF. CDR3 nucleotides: TGTGCCAGCAGTGAAAGTAATCAGGGAGTAGAGACCCAGTACTTC. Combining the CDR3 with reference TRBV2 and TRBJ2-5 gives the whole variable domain EPEVTQTPSHQVTQMGQEVILRCVPISNHLYFYWYRQILGQKVEFLVSFYNNEISEKSEIFDDQFSVERPDGSNFTLKIRSTKLEDSAMYFCASSESNQGVETQYFGPGTRLLVL.

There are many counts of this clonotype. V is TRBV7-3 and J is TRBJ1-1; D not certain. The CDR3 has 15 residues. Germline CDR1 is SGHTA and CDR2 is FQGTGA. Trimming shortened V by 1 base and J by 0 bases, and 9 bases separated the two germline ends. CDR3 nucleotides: TGTGCCAGCAGCTTAAATCCGGGAATGAACACTGAAGCTTTCTTT. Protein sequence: CASSLNPGMNTEAFF.

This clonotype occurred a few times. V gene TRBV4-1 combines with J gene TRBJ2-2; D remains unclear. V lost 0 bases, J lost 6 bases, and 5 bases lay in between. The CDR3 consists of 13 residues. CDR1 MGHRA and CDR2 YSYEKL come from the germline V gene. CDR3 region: CASSQDTAGELFF. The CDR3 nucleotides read TGCGCCAGCAGCCAAGATACCGCCGGGGAGCTGTTTTTT.

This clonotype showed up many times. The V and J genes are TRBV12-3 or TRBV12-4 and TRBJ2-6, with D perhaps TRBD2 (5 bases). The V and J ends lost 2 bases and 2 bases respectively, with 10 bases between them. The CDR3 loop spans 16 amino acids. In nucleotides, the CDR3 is TGTGCCAGCAGTTTATCGAGGGCCCCTGGGGCCAACGTCCTGACTTTC. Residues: CASSLSRAPGANVLTF.

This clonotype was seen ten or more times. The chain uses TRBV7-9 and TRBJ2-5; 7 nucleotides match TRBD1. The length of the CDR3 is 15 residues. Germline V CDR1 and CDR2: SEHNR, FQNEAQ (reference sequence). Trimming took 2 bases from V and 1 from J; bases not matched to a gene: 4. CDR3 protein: CASSLWGQTQETQYF. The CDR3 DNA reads TGTGCCAGCAGCTTATGGGGACAGACCCAAGAGACCCAGTACTTC.

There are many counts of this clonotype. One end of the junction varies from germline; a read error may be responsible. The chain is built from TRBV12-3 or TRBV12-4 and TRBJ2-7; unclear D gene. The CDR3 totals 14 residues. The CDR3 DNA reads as TGTGCCAACAGTCCTTCGGCTAGTTCCCACGAGCAGTACTTC. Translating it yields CANSPSASSHEQYF.

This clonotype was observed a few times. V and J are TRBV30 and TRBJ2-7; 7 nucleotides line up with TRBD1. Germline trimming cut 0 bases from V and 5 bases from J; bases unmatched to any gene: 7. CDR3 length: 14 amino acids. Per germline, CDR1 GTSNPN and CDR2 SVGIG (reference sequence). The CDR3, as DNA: TGTGCCTGGAGTGTATGGCAGGGGGATAACGAGCAGTACTTC. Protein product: CAWSVWQGDNEQYF.

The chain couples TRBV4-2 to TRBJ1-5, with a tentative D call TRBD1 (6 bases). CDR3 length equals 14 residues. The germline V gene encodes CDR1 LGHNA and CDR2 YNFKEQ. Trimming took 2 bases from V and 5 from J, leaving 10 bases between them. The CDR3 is CASSQQGKDQPQHF. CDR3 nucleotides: TGTGCCAGCAGCCAACAGGGGAAAGATCAGCCCCAGCATTTT.

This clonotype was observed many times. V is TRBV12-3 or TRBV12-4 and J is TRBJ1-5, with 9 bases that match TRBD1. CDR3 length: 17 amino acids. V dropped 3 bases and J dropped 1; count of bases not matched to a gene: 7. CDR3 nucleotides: TGTGCCAGCAGTTTTTGGACAGGGGTACCAAGCAATCAGCCCCAGCATTTT. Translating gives CASSFWTGVPSNQPQHF.

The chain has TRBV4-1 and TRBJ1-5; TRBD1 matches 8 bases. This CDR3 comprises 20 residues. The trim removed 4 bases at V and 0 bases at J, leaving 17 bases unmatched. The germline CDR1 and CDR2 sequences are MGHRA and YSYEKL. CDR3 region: CASSPGTGNLAHYSNQPQHF. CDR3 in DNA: TGCGCCAGCAGCCCCGGGACAGGTAACCTTGCCCATTATAGCAATCAGCCCCAGCATTTT.

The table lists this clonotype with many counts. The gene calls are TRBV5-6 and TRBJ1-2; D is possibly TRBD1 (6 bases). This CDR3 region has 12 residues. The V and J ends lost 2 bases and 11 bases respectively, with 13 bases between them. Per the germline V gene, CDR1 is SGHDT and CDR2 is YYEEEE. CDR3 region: CASSLMDSEYTF. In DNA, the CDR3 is TGTGCCAGCAGCTTAATGGACAGTGAATACACCTTC.

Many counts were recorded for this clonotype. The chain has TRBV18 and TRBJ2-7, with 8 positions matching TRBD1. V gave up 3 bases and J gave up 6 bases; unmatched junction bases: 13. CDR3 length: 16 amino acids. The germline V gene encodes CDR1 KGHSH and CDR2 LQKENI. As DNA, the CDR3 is TGTGCCAGCTCACCGCACCCGGGACAGGTCGGCGGCGAGCAGTACTTC. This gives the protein CASSPHPGQVGGEQYF.

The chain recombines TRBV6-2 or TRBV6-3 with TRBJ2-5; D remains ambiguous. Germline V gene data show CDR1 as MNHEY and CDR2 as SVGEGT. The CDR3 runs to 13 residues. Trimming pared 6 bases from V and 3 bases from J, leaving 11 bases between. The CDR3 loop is CASRKELEETQYF. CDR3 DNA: TGTGCCAGCAGGAAGGAACTTGAAGAGACCCAGTACTTC.

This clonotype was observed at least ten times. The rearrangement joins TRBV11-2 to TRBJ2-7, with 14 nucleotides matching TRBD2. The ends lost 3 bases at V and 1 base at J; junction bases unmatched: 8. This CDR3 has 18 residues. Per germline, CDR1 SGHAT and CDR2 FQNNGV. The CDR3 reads CASSLGTSGSQRSYEQYF. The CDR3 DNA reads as TGTGCCAGCAGCTTGGGGACTAGCGGGAGTCAAAGGTCCTACGAGCAGTACTTC.

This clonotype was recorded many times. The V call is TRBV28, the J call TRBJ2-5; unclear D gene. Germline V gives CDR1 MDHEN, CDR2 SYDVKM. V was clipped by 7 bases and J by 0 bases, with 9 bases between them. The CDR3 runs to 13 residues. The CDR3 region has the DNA TGTGCCAGCATCGGCGTCGACCAAGAGACCCAGTACTTC. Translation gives CASIGVDQETQYF.

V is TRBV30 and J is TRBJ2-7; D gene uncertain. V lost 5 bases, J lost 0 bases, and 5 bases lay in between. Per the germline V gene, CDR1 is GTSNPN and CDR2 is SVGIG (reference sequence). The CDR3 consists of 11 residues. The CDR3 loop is CAWGDSYEQYF. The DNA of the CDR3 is TGTGCCTGGGGGGACTCCTACGAGCAGTACTTC.

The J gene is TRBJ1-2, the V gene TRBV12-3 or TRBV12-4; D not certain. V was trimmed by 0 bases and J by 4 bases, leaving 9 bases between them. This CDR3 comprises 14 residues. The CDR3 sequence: CASSLAQGFYGYTF. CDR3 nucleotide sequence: TGTGCCAGCAGTTTAGCACAAGGCTTCTATGGCTACACCTTC.

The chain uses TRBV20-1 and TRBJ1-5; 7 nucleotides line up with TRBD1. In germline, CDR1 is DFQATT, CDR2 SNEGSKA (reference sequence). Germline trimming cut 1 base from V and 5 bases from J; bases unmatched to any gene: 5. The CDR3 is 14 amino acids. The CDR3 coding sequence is TGCAGTGCTAGAGTCGGACAGGCGCATCAGCCCCAGCATTTT. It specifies CSARVGQAHQPQHF.

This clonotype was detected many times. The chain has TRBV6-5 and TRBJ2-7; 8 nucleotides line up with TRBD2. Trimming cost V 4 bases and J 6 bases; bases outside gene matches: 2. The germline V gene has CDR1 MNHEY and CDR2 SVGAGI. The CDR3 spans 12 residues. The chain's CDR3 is CASSSGGGEQYF. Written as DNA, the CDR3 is TGTGCCAGCAGTTCCGGGGGGGGCGAGCAGTACTTC.

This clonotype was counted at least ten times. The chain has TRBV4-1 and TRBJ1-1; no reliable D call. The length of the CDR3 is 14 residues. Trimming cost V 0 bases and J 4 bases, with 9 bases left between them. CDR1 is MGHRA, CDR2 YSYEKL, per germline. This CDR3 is CASSQDSSGTEAFF. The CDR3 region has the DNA TGCGCCAGCAGCCAAGATTCTAGCGGCACTGAAGCTTTCTTT.